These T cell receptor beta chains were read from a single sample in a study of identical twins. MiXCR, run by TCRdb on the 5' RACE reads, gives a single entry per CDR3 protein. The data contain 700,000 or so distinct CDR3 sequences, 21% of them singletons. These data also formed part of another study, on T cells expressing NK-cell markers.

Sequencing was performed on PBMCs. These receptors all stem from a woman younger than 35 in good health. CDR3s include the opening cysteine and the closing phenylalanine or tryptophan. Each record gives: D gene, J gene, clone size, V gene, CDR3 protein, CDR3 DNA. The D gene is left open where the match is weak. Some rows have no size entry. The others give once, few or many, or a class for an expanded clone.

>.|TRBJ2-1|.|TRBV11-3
CASGPPSKGRSPHEQFF
TGTGCCAGCGGCCCACCGAGCAAGGGGAGAAGTCCCCATGAGCAGTTCTTC
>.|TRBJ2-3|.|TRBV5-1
CASTRWTDPTDTQYF
TGCGCCAGCACGAGGTGGACAGACCCCACAGATACGCAGTATTTT
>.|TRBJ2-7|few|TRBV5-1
CASSFSGREQYF
TGCGCCAGCAGCTTCTCCGGTCGCGAGCAGTACTTC
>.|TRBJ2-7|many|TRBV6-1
CASRGMATTYEQYF
TGTGCCAGCAGGGGGATGGCTACAACCTACGAGCAGTACTTC
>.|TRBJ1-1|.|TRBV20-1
CSAPKQGTEAFF
TGCAGTGCCCCCAAACAGGGTACTGAAGCTTTCTTT
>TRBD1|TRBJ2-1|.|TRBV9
CASSDPNRGLMDEQFF
TGTGCCAGCAGCGACCCGAACAGGGGGCTAATGGATGAGCAGTTCTTC
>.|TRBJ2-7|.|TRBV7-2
CASSLEARYEQYF
TGTGCCAGCAGCTTAGAAGCGCGATACGAGCAGTACTTC
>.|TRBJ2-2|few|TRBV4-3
CASSQRRILNTGELFF
TGCGCCAGCAGCCAACGACGGATCCTGAACACCGGGGAGCTGTTTTTT
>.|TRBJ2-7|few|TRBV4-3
CASSRSGDPAYEQYF
TGCGCCAGCAGCCGGTCGGGAGACCCGGCCTACGAGCAGTACTTC
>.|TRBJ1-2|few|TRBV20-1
CSAQGGLDDYGYTF
TGCAGTGCACAAGGGGGACTCGATGACTATGGCTACACCTTC
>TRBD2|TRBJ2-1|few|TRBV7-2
CASSVSLAGGLGEQFF
TGTGCCAGCAGCGTATCCCTAGCGGGGGGGCTGGGTGAGCAGTTCTTC
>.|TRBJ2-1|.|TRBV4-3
CASSQDYRDEQFF
TGCGCCAGCAGCCAAGATTATCGCGATGAGCAGTTCTTC
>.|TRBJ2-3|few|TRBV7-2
CASSLRLALDTQYF
TGTGCCAGCAGCTTAAGGCTAGCACTAGATACGCAGTATTTT
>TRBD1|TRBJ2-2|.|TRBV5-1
CASSLAGTGVTGELFF
TGCGCCAGCAGTTTAGCCGGGACAGGGGTCACCGGGGAGCTGTTTTTT
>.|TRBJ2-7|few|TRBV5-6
CASSRTTRTYEQYF
TGTGCCAGCAGCCGAACGACCAGAACCTACGAGCAGTACTTC
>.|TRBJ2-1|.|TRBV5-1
CASSYGTYPYNEQFF
TGCGCCAGCAGCTACGGGACTTATCCCTACAATGAGCAGTTCTTC
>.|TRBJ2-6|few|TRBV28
CASSSEGSGANVLTF
TGTGCCAGCAGTTCCGAGGGCTCTGGGGCCAACGTCCTGACTTTC
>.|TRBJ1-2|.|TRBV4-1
CASSQYVSEDGDGYTF
TGCGCCAGCAGCCAATATGTTTCGGAGGACGGCGATGGCTACACCTTC
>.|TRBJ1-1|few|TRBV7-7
CASSPLGVEAFF
TGTGCTAGCAGCCCCCTCGGGGTCGAAGCTTTCTTT
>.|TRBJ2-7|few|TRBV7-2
CASSLGGGGVSQYF
TGTGCCAGCAGCTTAGGGGGAGGAGGGGTAAGCCAGTACTTC
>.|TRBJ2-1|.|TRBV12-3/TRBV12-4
CASSLSRGDEQFF
TGTGCCAGCAGTTTAAGCAGAGGTGATGAGCAGTTCTTC
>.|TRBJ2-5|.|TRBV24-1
CATSPGDMETQYF
TGTGCCACCAGTCCTGGGGACATGGAGACCCAGTACTTC
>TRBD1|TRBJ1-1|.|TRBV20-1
CSASAAGGLYTEAFF
TGCAGTGCTTCGGCGGCAGGGGGCTTGTACACTGAAGCTTTCTTT
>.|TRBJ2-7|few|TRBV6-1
CATVRERGAYEQYF
TGTGCCACTGTGAGGGAACGGGGTGCCTACGAGCAGTACTTC